Listed here are 14 T cell receptor beta chains from one sample, sequenced in a study of beta chain features in type 1 diabetes. The study's findings and limits: All four CD4+ subsets from Type 1 diabetes patients carried moderately but significantly shorter TCRB CDR3s.

These TCRs' antigens remain unknown. The investigators reverse transcribed all of the isolated RNA, so they sequenced expressed TCRB transcripts. Using immunoSEQ multiplex PCR, the repertoire was profiled, and TCRdb retains in-frame clones only, with some absent. The repertoire has approximately 730,000 clones, 13% of them found once; the top ten carry less than 0.025%. Sequencing was performed on naive CD4+ T cells from blood. The source of these receptors is a man between 18 and 35 years old with type 1 diabetes.

This clone has only a few counts. CDR3 nucleotide sequence: TGTGCCAGCAGCCAAGATATGGGAAGGGAAGCTTTCTTT. Its protein is CASSQDMGREAFF. V usage is TRBV4-2 and J usage is TRBJ1-1; the D is unclear. Germline values: CDR1 LGHNA, CDR2 YNFKEQ. The CDR3 extends over 13 amino acids. V lost 0 bases, J lost 8 bases, and 10 bases lay in between.

This clone was found a few times. The chain has TRBV5-4 and TRBJ2-2; no clear D. The CDR3 spans 14 residues. Trimming cost V 1 base and J 1 base, with 5 bases left between them. CDR1 is SGHNT and CDR2 is YYREEE in the germline V gene (reference sequence). CDR3 in amino acids: CASSLRLNTGELFF. The CDR3 DNA is TGTGCCAGCAGCTTGAGGCTGAACACCGGGGAGCTGTTTTTT.

CDR3 loop: CASAPGLRFLTDTQYF. CDR3 coding DNA: TGTGCCAGTGCTCCTGGGTTGCGGTTTCTCACAGATACGCAGTATTTT. The chain joins TRBV19 to TRBJ2-3; D unresolved. The CDR3 loop spans 16 amino acids. Looked up from germline, CDR1 is LNHDA and CDR2 is SQIVND (reference sequence). The V end was cut by 8 bases, the J end by 2 bases, with 20 bases between.

The gene calls are TRBV5-6 and TRBJ1-5; possible D gene TRBD1, 5 bases. Germline CDR1 SGHDT, CDR2 YYEEEE. The length of the CDR3 is 18 residues. V lost 4 bases to trimming and J lost 0 bases, with 20 bases between them. In DNA, the CDR3 is TGTGCCAGCAGCCCCCGTCTCCAGGAAGGGGATAGCAATCAGCCCCAGCATTTT. Amino acids: CASSPRLQEGDSNQPQHF. Full variable domain (missing parts from reference TRBV5-6 and TRBJ1-5): DAGVTQSPTHLIKTRGQQVTLRCSPKSGHDTVSWYQQALGQGPQFIFQYYEEEERQRGNFPDRFSGHQFPNYSSELNVNALLLGDSALYLCASSPRLQEGDSNQPQHFGDGTRLSIL.

V usage is TRBV2 and J usage is TRBJ2-2, with 9 bases identical to TRBD1. From germline, CDR1 is SNHLY and CDR2 FYNNEI. The CDR3 runs 15 residues. V shed 6 bases and J 3 bases; nucleotides not matched to a gene: 5. CDR3 bases: TGTGCCAGCAGAGGAGACAGGGGGGACACCGGGGAGCTGTTTTTT. It codes for CASRGDRGDTGELFF.

This clone was counted at least ten times. Other DNA variants within this sample encode the same CDR3. The V and J genes are TRBV30 and TRBJ1-3; D unresolved. The CDR3 has 12 residues. Trimming shortened V by 4 bases and J by 0 bases, and 4 bases separated the two germline ends. Germline CDR1 is GTSNPN and CDR2 is SVGIG (reference sequence). The CDR3 region is CAWTGSGNTIYF. The CDR3 DNA reads TGTGCCTGGACAGGCTCTGGAAACACCATATATTTT. The complete variable domain, with remaining parts taken from reference TRBV30 and TRBJ1-3, reads SQTIHQWPATLVQPVGSPLSLECTVEGTSNPNLYWYRQAAGRGLQLLFYSVGIGQISSEVPQNLSASRPQDRQFILSSKKLLLSDSGFYLCAWTGSGNTIYFGEGSWLTVV.

The chain uses TRBV15 and TRBJ2-1, with D perhaps being TRBD1 or TRBD2 (6 bases each). CDR3 length equals 15 residues. Germline CDR1 and CDR2: LNHNV and YYDKDF (reference sequence). The V end lost 0 bases, the J end lost 8 bases, and 14 bases lay between the germline ends. The CDR3 DNA reads TGTGCCACCAGCAGAGAAACGGGGGCCGGTGATGAGCAGTTCTTC. It yields the protein CATSRETGAGDEQFF.

Only a few counts were recorded for this clone. The gene calls are TRBV11-2 and TRBJ2-7; TRBD2 matches 10 bases. The V segment lost 5 bases and the J segment 4 bases; nucleotides outside the gene matches: 5. The CDR3 is 14 residues long. The germline gives CDR1 SGHAT, CDR2 FQNNGV. In DNA, the CDR3 is TGTGCCAGCAGCCCAGCGGGGGGGCCATACGAGCAGTACTTC. Amino acids: CASSPAGGPYEQYF.

This clone has only a few counts. This chain links TRBV4-1 with TRBJ2-1; D ambiguous. Germline-derived CDR1 and CDR2 are MGHRA and YSYEKL. This CDR3 is built from 13 residues. V lost 7 bases and J 3 bases, leaving 10 bases between the germline ends. CDR3: CASKVVLYNEQFF. The DNA for the CDR3 is TGCGCCAGCAAGGTCGTACTCTACAATGAGCAGTTCTTC.

About this clone: This same CDR3 is encoded by further DNA sequences in the sample. For the CDR3, the DNA is TGTGCCAGCAGCTTAGGTACAGATACGCAGTATTTT. The encoded protein is CASSLGTDTQYF. The chain employs TRBV7-9 and TRBJ2-3, with no clear D. This CDR3 has 12 amino acids. The germline gives CDR1 SEHNR, CDR2 FQNEAQ (reference sequence). The V end was cut by 1 base, the J end by 3 bases, with 2 bases between.

The V gene is TRBV30, the J gene TRBJ2-1, with TRBD1 matching 9 bases. V shed 1 base, J shed 9 bases, and the junction held 4 bases outside the gene matches. Germline V gene lookup returns CDR1 GTSNPN and CDR2 SVGIG (reference sequence). This CDR3 comprises 13 residues. In DNA, the CDR3 is TGTGCCTGGAGTGGTACAGGGGGCGGTGAGCAGTTCTTC. It yields the protein CAWSGTGGGEQFF. The full variable domain, in which reference TRBV30 and TRBJ2-1 provide the parts outside the CDR3, is SQTIHQWPATLVQPVGSPLSLECTVEGTSNPNLYWYRQAAGRGLQLLFYSVGIGQISSEVPQNLSASRPQDRQFILSSKKLLLSDSGFYLCAWSGTGGGEQFFGPGTRLTVL.

V is TRBV2 and J is TRBJ1-1, with D unclear. CDR1 is SNHLY and CDR2 is FYNNEI in the germline V gene. The CDR3 contains 14 residues. V was pared by 3 bases and J by 8 bases, with 16 bases between. CDR3 sequence reads: CASSEGLGSEEAFF. CDR3 sequence (DNA): TGTGCCAGCAGTGAGGGTCTGGGCTCGGAAGAAGCTTTCTTT.

This chain joins TRBV7-2 and TRBJ2-3; D is tentatively TRBD1 or TRBD2 (6 bases each). Per the germline V gene, CDR1 is SGHTA and CDR2 is FQGNSA. The length of the CDR3 is 11 residues. The chain's CDR3 is CASRGGNTQYF. The CDR3 nucleotides read TGTGCTTCCCGAGGGGGGAATACGCAGTATTTT.

This chain connects TRBV7-2 to TRBJ2-7, with a tentative D call TRBD2 (6 bases). Germline V gene data show CDR1 as SGHTA and CDR2 as FQGNSA. The CDR3 totals 13 residues. V lost 3 bases and J 5 bases, leaving 11 bases between the germline ends. The CDR3 bases are TGTGCCAGCAGCTTGGGGACTCGCGACGAGCAGTACTTC. It translates to CASSLGTRDEQYF.